This passage covers 5 T cell receptor beta chains from one sample sequenced in a study of PD-1 blockade in classical Hodgkin lymphoma. Sequencing was performed with immunoSEQ multiplex PCR; in TCRdb, only in-frame clones are kept and a portion is missing. Found here are just under 30,000 clones, about 71% of them singletons; the top ten hold less than 4.5%. Every patient was affected by relapse after autologous stem cell transplantation, while exposure to brentuximab vedotin was not uniform. The specimen comprised peripheral blood mononuclear cells (PBMCs), sampled before the second cycle of nivolumab. The receptors come from a human donor with classical Hodgkin lymphoma.

This clone has a single count. CDR3 in amino acids: CASSQDTSGDLTGELFF. In DNA form, the CDR3 reads TGCGCCAGCAGCCAAGATACCAGCGGGGATCTCACCGGGGAGCTGTTTTTT. The V gene is TRBV4-3, the J gene TRBJ2-2; 7 bases line up with TRBD2. V was pared by 0 bases and J by 4 bases, with 8 bases of the junction left unmatched. The CDR3 is 17 residues long. The germline CDR1 and CDR2 sequences are LGHNA and YSLEER.

This clone was observed a single time. V is TRBV5-6 and J is TRBJ2-7; D gene unclear. The germline gives CDR1 SGHDT, CDR2 YYEEEE. The CDR3 has 14 amino acids. Trimming stripped 3 bases from V and 1 base from J, with 11 bases between. The CDR3 nucleotides are TGTGCCAGCAGCTATAGTACAGCTTCCTACGAGCAGTACTTC. It specifies CASSYSTASYEQYF.

The chain joins TRBV6-1 to TRBJ2-1; TRBD1 agrees at 9 bases. Trimming removed 4 bases from V and 2 bases from J; junction bases left unmatched: 3. The CDR3 is 15 amino acids. CDR1 MNHNS and CDR2 SASEGT come from the germline V gene. The CDR3 DNA sequence: TGTGCCAGCAGTGTGAGACAGGGGGCCTACAATGAGCAGTTCTTC. Translated, it gives CASSVRQGAYNEQFF.

This clone is a singleton in its sample. The chain links TRBV7-8 to TRBJ2-5; 8 bases fit TRBD1. CDR1 SGHVS and CDR2 FQNEAQ come from the germline V gene. The ends lost 7 bases at V and 0 bases at J; junction bases unmatched: 10. This CDR3 has 16 amino acids. The CDR3 loop is CASTTRRDRYQETQYF. The CDR3 DNA is TGTGCCAGCACCACAAGGAGGGACAGGTACCAAGAGACCCAGTACTTC.

Here the CDR3 DNA reads TGCGCCAGCAGCCCCCACTACCAAGAGACCCAGTACTTC. Residues: CASSPHYQETQYF. The chain carries TRBV5-1 and TRBJ2-5; no reliable D call. The CDR3 is 13 amino acids. Trimming left V 4 bases short and J 0 bases short, with 7 bases between. In germline, CDR1 is SGHRS, CDR2 YFSETQ.